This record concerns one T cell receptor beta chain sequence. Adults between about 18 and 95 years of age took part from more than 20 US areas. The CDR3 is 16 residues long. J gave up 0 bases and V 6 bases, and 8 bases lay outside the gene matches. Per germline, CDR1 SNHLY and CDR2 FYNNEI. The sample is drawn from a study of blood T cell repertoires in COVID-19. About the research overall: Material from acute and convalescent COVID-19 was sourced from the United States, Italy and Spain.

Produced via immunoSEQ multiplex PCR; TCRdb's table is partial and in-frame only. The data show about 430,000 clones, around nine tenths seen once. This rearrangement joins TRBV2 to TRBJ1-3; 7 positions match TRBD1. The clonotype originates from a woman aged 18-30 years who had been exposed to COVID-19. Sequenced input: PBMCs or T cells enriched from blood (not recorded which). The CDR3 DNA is TGTGCCAGCAGCCCGGGACAGCGGAGCTCTGGAAACACCATATATTTT. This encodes CASSPGQRSSGNTIYF.